This T cell receptor beta chain was captured in a study of CD8+CD57+ T cells in acquired aplastic anemia. Genomic DNA provided the template from which TCR beta VDJ and CDR3 profiles were obtained. TCRdb ran MiXCR on the reads and lists one entry per CDR3 protein. The table has fewer than 200,000 distinct CDR3 sequences, 48% seen once. Unmatched junction bases numbered 4, after V lost 3 bases and J lost 7 bases. This CDR3 region has 14 residues. Only patients with CD8+CD57+ cell expansion on flow cytometry were chosen for sequencing. The sequenced material came from sorted CD4+, CD8+, or CD8+CD57+ T cells (not recorded which) from PBMCs. The chain links TRBV12-3 or TRBV12-4 to TRBJ1-4, with 8 bases identical to TRBD1. The source of this sequence is a human donor with aplastic anemia. CDR3 region: CASSLDRVREKLFF. In nucleotides, the CDR3 is TGTGCCAGCAGTTTGGACAGGGTTCGTGAAAAACTGTTTTTT.